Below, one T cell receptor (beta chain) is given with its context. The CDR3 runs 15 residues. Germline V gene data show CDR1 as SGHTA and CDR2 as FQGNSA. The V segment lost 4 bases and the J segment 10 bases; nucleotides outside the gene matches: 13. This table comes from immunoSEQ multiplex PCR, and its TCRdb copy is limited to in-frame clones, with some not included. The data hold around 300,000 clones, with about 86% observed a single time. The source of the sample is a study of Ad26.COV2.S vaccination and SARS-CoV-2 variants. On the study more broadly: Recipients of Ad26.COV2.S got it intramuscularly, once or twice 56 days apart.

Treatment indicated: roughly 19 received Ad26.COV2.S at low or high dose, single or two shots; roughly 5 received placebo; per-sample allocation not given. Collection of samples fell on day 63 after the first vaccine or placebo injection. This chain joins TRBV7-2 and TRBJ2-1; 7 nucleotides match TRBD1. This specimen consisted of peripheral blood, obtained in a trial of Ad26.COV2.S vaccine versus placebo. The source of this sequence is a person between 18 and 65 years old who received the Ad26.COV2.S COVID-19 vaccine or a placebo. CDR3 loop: CASSSKGGAHSEQFF. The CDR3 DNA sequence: TGTGCCAGCAGCTCCAAAGGGGGCGCGCATAGCGAGCAGTTCTTC.